Included here is one T cell receptor (beta chain) sequence, with context. Its antigen is still unknown. The sample belongs to a study of cytomegalovirus exposure and HLA in healthy donors. Whole-study context: The 90 to 150 validation repertoires used a platform that matched the one used for the roughly 650 first-cohort repertoires, as a later analysis reported. General observations from the study: The study flagged around 150 TCR beta chains as cytomegalovirus-associated. Clusters of TCRs from the first cohort tended to co-occur in the 130 or so validation repertoires (as a later analysis found). Researchers reported that a few CMV-associated chains were confirmed in vitro as CMV antigen-specific.

Here immunoSEQ multiplex PCR was the method, and the copy in TCRdb shows in-frame clones only, minus some. In the table there are about 150,000 clones, about 89% of which are singletons. CDR1 SGDLS and CDR2 YYNGEE come from the germline V gene. The germline V and J ends were trimmed by 1 base and 5 bases, with 9 bases remaining between them. CDR3 length: 13 amino acids. This TCR derives from a man in his late teens or twenties in good health and CMV-seronegative. The chain combines TRBV9 with TRBJ1-2; the D gene is possibly TRBD1 (6 bases). The specimen sequenced was PBMCs. The CDR3 here is CASSVIGGYGYTF. The CDR3 DNA follows: TGTGCCAGCAGCGTAATAGGGGGTTATGGCTACACCTTC.